These 30 T cell receptor beta chains were all obtained from the same sample, sequenced in a study of T cells after yellow fever vaccination. In TCRdb, the 5' RACE reads were re-called with MiXCR into one record per CDR3 protein. The sample has hundreds of thousands of distinct CDR3 sequences, over 15% seen once. Sequenced material: PBMCs, taken before the yellow fever booster vaccination. The receptors were gathered from a man in his late teens or twenties who received the YFV17D yellow fever vaccine.

This clonotype was picked up a small number of times. This chain links TRBV5-3 with TRBJ2-2; 8 positions agree with TRBD2. TRBV5-3 is annotated as an ORF whose role is uncertain. The ends lost 3 bases at V and 1 base at J; junction bases unmatched: 5. The CDR3 spans 16 residues. The CDR3 is CARSWPSGRNTGELFF. The CDR3 DNA reads TGTGCCAGAAGCTGGCCTAGCGGGCGGAACACCGGGGAGCTGTTTTTT.

The rearrangement uses TRBV7-2 and TRBJ2-5, with 10 positions matching TRBD2. Germline CDR1 is SGHTA and CDR2 is FQGNSA. This CDR3 is built from 16 residues. The trim removed 1 base at V and 4 bases at J, leaving 6 bases unmatched. The chain's CDR3 is CASSLGSGGARETQYF. CDR3 bases: TGTGCCAGCAGCTTAGGCAGCGGGGGGGCCCGAGAGACCCAGTACTTC.

This chain links TRBV20-1 with TRBJ1-1; TRBD1 is a possible D gene (5 bases). V shed 2 bases and J shed 10 bases, with 14 bases lying between them. Per germline, CDR1 DFQATT and CDR2 SNEGSKA (reference sequence). The CDR3 length is 12 residues. The CDR3 sequence is CSARSAGESAFF. The CDR3 bases are TGCAGTGCTAGATCAGCGGGGGAATCAGCTTTCTTT.

The table lists this clonotype with a few counts. The chain joins TRBV6-4 to TRBJ2-3, with D unresolved. This CDR3 contains 14 residues. V was pared by 1 base and J by 0 bases, with 5 bases between. Germline CDR1 MRHNA, CDR2 SNTAGT. The CDR3 loop is CASSDWHSTDTQYF. The CDR3 DNA is TGTGCCAGCAGTGACTGGCATAGCACAGATACGCAGTATTTT.

V usage is TRBV7-6 and J usage is TRBJ2-3, with TRBD2 matching over 10 bases. After removal of 4 bases from V and 0 bases from J, the junction contained 4 bases not matched to a gene. This CDR3 has 16 residues. The germline CDR1 and CDR2 sequences are SGHVS and FNYEAQ. CDR3 sequence: CASSSQAGGSTDTQYF. The CDR3 coding sequence is TGTGCCAGCAGCTCACAAGCGGGGGGGAGCACAGATACGCAGTATTTT.

V is TRBV6-5 and J is TRBJ2-7; 9 bases line up with TRBD1. J gave up 5 bases and V 6 bases, and 11 bases lay outside the gene matches. Germline assignment: CDR1 MNHEY and CDR2 SVGAGI. The length of the CDR3 is 15 residues. CDR3 bases: TGTGCCAGCAGAGCCCCGGGACAGGGAATCCACGAGCAGTACTTC. Translated: CASRAPGQGIHEQYF.

The V call is TRBV11-2, the J call TRBJ2-1, with no clear D. The V gene lost 3 bases and the J gene lost 2 bases, with 11 bases spanning the gap. The CDR3 has 15 residues. Germline V gene data show CDR1 as SGHAT and CDR2 as FQNNGV. The DNA for the CDR3 is TGTGCCAGCAGCTTCGAACTGGGGACCTACAATGAGCAGTTCTTC. Translating gives CASSFELGTYNEQFF.

The chain couples TRBV5-1 to TRBJ2-3; 8 bases map to TRBD2. CDR3 length equals 17 residues. The germline gives CDR1 SGHRS, CDR2 YFSETQ. V lost 0 bases, J lost 2 bases, and 8 bases stayed unmatched. The CDR3 region is CASSLDPAGASTDTQYF. For the CDR3, the DNA is TGCGCCAGCAGCTTGGATCCAGCGGGGGCCTCCACAGATACGCAGTATTTT.

The V and J genes are TRBV10-3 and TRBJ2-3; D may be TRBD2 (5 bases). The CDR3 consists of 15 residues. The germline V gene has CDR1 ENHRY and CDR2 SYGVKD. With 4 bases removed from V and 0 bases from J, the gap between germline ends came to 11 bases. The CDR3 reads CAISGASSSTDTQYF. The CDR3 nucleotides are TGTGCCATCAGTGGGGCTAGCTCTAGCACAGATACGCAGTATTTT.

This clonotype was counted a few times. This sequence joins TRBV6-1 and TRBJ2-7; 10 nucleotides align to TRBD1. The germline V gene encodes CDR1 MNHNS and CDR2 SASEGT. There are 14 residues in the CDR3. V dropped 6 bases and J dropped 2; count of bases not matched to a gene: 4. The CDR3 loop reads CASRGGQGAYEQYF. CDR3 sequence (DNA): TGTGCCAGCAGGGGCGGACAGGGGGCCTACGAGCAGTACTTC.

There are a few counts of this clonotype. The chain employs TRBV7-2 and TRBJ1-1, with TRBD1 matching 7 bases. Germline values: CDR1 SGHTA, CDR2 FQGNSA. Trimming took 7 bases from V and 11 from J; bases not matched to a gene: 13. The CDR3 has 13 residues. CDR3 nucleotides: TGTGCCAGCAAAGGACAGGAACAAACTCAGGCTTTCTTT. Its protein product is CASKGQEQTQAFF. Complete variable domain (other parts from reference TRBV7-2 and TRBJ1-1): GAGVSQSPSNKVTEKGKDVELRCDPISGHTALYWYRQSLGQGLEFLIYFQGNSAPDKSGLPSDRFSAERTGGSVSTLTIQRTQQEDSAVYLCASKGQEQTQAFFGQGTRLTVV.

This chain connects TRBV5-1 to TRBJ2-1; tentatively, D is TRBD1 or TRBD2 (5 bases each). The CDR3 sequence is 15 residues long. Germline CDR1 reads SGHRS; CDR2 reads YFSETQ. Trimming stripped 4 bases from V and 3 bases from J, with 14 bases between. CDR3 in amino acids: CASSRGRPDYNEQFF. The DNA of the CDR3 is TGCGCCAGCAGCCGGGGACGGCCTGACTACAATGAGCAGTTCTTC.

There are a few counts of this clonotype. This chain connects TRBV5-1 to TRBJ1-2, with TRBD1 as a possible D gene (6 bases). Germline-derived CDR1 and CDR2 are SGHRS and YFSETQ. CDR3 length: 12 amino acids. V lost 4 bases to trimming and J lost 8 bases, with 12 bases between them. Here the CDR3 DNA reads TGCGCCAGCAGCACTGGACAGATCGGCTACACCTTC. Protein: CASSTGQIGYTF.

The gene calls are TRBV6-5 and TRBJ2-4; 10 positions match TRBD2. Germline V gene sequence: CDR1 MNHEY, CDR2 SVGAGI. The CDR3 is 16 amino acids. The V and J ends lost 5 bases and 1 base, in that order; junction bases with no gene match: 5. CDR3 bases: TGTGCCAGCAGTAGCGGGGGGGCCGGGGCCAAAAACATTCAGTACTTC. Translated: CASSSGGAGAKNIQYF.

This clonotype was seen a handful of times. The CDR3 sequence: CSASQGFYEQYV. CDR3 nucleotide sequence: TGCAGTGCTAGTCAAGGGTTCTACGAGCAGTACGTC. This chain joins TRBV20-1 and TRBJ2-7; D is uncertain. Germline V gives CDR1 DFQATT, CDR2 SNEGSKA (reference sequence). CDR3 length equals 12 residues. Trimming removed 3 bases at V and 3 bases at J, with 9 bases between.

The DNA of the CDR3 is TGTGCCAGCAGCCAACAGGGAAACAATCAGCCCCAGCATTTT. As protein: CASSQQGNNQPQHF. The chain is built from TRBV7-2 and TRBJ1-5, with D maybe TRBD1 (6 bases). This CDR3 region has 14 residues. Trimming took 5 bases from V and 3 from J, leaving 11 bases between them. In germline, CDR1 is SGHTA, CDR2 FQGNSA.

The chain carries TRBV27 and TRBJ1-1; no firm D call. Trimming stripped 7 bases from V and 4 bases from J, with 13 bases between. The CDR3 length is 13 residues. Germline V gene lookup returns CDR1 MNHEY and CDR2 SMNVEV (reference sequence). CDR3 amino acids: CASTSPGGTEAFF. The DNA for the CDR3 is TGTGCCAGCACCTCCCCCGGAGGCACTGAAGCTTTCTTT.

This chain links TRBV4-1 with TRBJ2-2, with D tentatively TRBD1 (6 bases). The V gene lost 2 bases and the J gene lost 3 bases, with 10 bases spanning the gap. There are 15 residues in the CDR3. Per the germline V gene, CDR1 is MGHRA and CDR2 is YSYEKL. This CDR3 reads CASSQTQGYTGELFF. The CDR3 nucleotides read TGCGCCAGCAGCCAAACTCAGGGGTACACCGGGGAGCTGTTTTTT.

This clonotype was recorded a few times. The V gene is TRBV6-5, the J gene TRBJ1-5; 7 bases map to TRBD1. Unmatched junction bases numbered 6, after V lost 5 bases and J lost 2 bases. This CDR3 spans 15 amino acids. Germline loops: CDR1 MNHEY, CDR2 SVGAGI. CDR3 nucleotide sequence: TGTGCCAGCAGTACGCGACAGGGAGGCAATCAGCCCCAGCATTTT. Residues: CASSTRQGGNQPQHF.

The chain recombines TRBV19 with TRBJ2-3; D remains ambiguous. The CDR3 length is 16 residues. V was trimmed by 5 bases and J by 0 bases, leaving 15 bases between them. Germline CDR1 and CDR2: LNHDA and SQIVND (reference sequence). The CDR3 DNA reads TGTGCCAGTAGTGGCGAAATGAGTCCTAGCACAGATACGCAGTATTTT. As protein: CASSGEMSPSTDTQYF.

This clonotype was counted at least ten times. The rearrangement uses TRBV7-9 and TRBJ2-7; 7 nucleotides align to TRBD1. Trimming cost V 5 bases and J 3 bases; bases outside gene matches: 7. The CDR3 runs 14 residues. The germline V gene has CDR1 SEHNR and CDR2 FQNEAQ (reference sequence). Here the CDR3 reads CASSPGGHFYEQYF. The CDR3 nucleotides read TGTGCCAGCAGCCCAGGGGGACACTTCTACGAGCAGTACTTC. Looking up the rest from reference TRBV7-9 and TRBJ2-7 gives the full variable domain: DTGVSQNPRHKITKRGQNVTFRCDPISEHNRLYWYRQTLGQGPEFLTYFQNEAQLEKSRLLSDRFSAERPKGSFSTLEIQRTEQGDSAMYLCASSPGGHFYEQYFGPGTRLTVT.

This clonotype was detected a few times. The CDR3 DNA is TGCGCCAGCAGCCAAGATTCCCTAGTGGGGGGGAACACCGGGGAGCTGTTTTTT. Translated: CASSQDSLVGGNTGELFF. The rearrangement links TRBV4-3 to TRBJ2-2; perhaps TRBD2 as D (6 bases). Germline assignment: CDR1 LGHNA and CDR2 YSLEER. This CDR3 is built from 18 residues. The V end lost 0 bases, the J end lost 1 base, and 15 bases lay between the germline ends.

In its sample, this clonotype was seen a few times. The CDR3, as DNA: TGCGCCAGCAGCTTTCGGGGGGACGAGCAGTACTTC. Its translation is CASSFRGDEQYF. This chain joins TRBV5-1 and TRBJ2-7; 7 bases agree with TRBD2. V gave up 2 bases and J gave up 5 bases; unmatched junction bases: 1. Germline V lookup: CDR1 SGHRS, CDR2 YFSETQ. This CDR3 comprises 12 residues. Variable domain in full (rest from reference TRBV5-1 and TRBJ2-7): KAGVTQTPRYLIKTRGQQVTLSCSPISGHRSVSWYQQTPGQGLQFLFEYFSETQRNKGNFPGRFSGRQFSNSRSEMNVSTLELGDSALYLCASSFRGDEQYFGPGTRLTVT.

This clonotype occurred a few times. V is TRBV6-6 and J is TRBJ1-1; D not certain. Germline CDR1 reads MNHNY; CDR2 reads SVGAGI (reference sequence). The CDR3 covers 13 residues. Trimming cost V 5 bases and J 1 base, with 8 bases left between them. The CDR3 DNA is TGTGCCAGCAGTACCCCAGAGAACACTGAAGCTTTCTTT. Translation: CASSTPENTEAFF.

The V gene is TRBV20-1, the J gene TRBJ2-1, with a tentative D call TRBD2 (5 bases). The CDR3 is 13 residues long. The germline V gene has CDR1 DFQATT and CDR2 SNEGSKA (reference sequence). V lost 5 bases and J lost 9, with 17 bases in between. CDR3: CSASKLGLGEQFF. The CDR3 coding sequence is TGCAGTGCTTCAAAACTAGGCTTGGGTGAGCAGTTCTTC.

This clonotype has just a few counts. J is TRBJ2-3 and V is TRBV20-1; D not resolved. The CDR3 runs 14 residues. Trimming pared 0 bases from V and 9 bases from J, leaving 16 bases between. CDR1 is DFQATT and CDR2 is SNEGSKA in the germline V gene (reference sequence). Here the CDR3 DNA reads TGCAGTGCTAGAGATCTTCTTAACAGTTTGACGCAGTATTTT. This sequence encodes CSARDLLNSLTQYF.

This clonotype was detected a few times. V is TRBV9 and J is TRBJ2-3, with TRBD2 identical over 9 bases. With V trimmed by 1 base and J by 3 bases, 6 bases remained unmatched. The CDR3 has 16 residues. From germline, CDR1 is SGDLS and CDR2 YYNGEE. The CDR3 sequence is CASSVNQRGVTDTQYF. The CDR3 coding sequence is TGTGCCAGCAGCGTAAATCAGCGGGGGGTAACAGATACGCAGTATTTT.

The sample holds a few counts of this clonotype. This chain joins TRBV5-6 and TRBJ2-1, with a tentative D call TRBD1 (5 bases). The CDR3 spans 16 residues. Germline V lookup: CDR1 SGHDT, CDR2 YYEEEE. The V end was cut by 0 bases, the J end by 6 bases, with 16 bases between. CDR3 residues: CASSLVTRGATNEQFF. CDR3 sequence (DNA): TGTGCCAGCAGCTTGGTAACTCGTGGGGCAACCAATGAGCAGTTCTTC.

CDR3 in amino acids: CASSRMGDSVTF. CDR3 nucleotide sequence: TGTGCCAGCAGCAGGATGGGGGATTCGGTCACCTTC. This rearrangement joins TRBV5-6 to TRBJ1-2; tentatively, D is TRBD1 (5 bases). CDR1 is SGHDT, CDR2 YYEEEE, per germline. Trimming took off 4 bases at V and 13 bases at J, with 17 bases between the two ends. CDR3 length equals 12 residues.

This clonotype was seen only a few times. The J gene is TRBJ2-2, the V gene TRBV6-5; 10 bases align to TRBD2. Germline V gene lookup returns CDR1 MNHEY and CDR2 SVGAGI. Losses at the gene ends were 0 bases for V and 6 bases for J; bases not matched to a gene: 10. This CDR3 is built from 18 residues. The CDR3 protein is CASSYSTERGGLPGELFF. CDR3 bases: TGTGCCAGCAGTTACTCGACAGAGCGGGGGGGCCTTCCCGGGGAGCTGTTTTTT.